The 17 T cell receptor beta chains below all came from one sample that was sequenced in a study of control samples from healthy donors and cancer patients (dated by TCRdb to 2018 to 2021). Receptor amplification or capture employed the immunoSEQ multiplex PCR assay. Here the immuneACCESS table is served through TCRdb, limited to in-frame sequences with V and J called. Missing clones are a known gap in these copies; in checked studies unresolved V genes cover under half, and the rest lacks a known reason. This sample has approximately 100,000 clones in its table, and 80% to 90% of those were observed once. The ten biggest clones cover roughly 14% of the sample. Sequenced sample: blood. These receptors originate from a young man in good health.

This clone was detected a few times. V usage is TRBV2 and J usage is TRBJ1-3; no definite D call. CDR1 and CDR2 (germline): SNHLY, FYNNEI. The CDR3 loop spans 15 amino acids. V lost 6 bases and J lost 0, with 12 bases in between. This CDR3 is CASSQVGGSGNTIYF. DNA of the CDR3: TGTGCCAGCAGCCAGGTGGGCGGCTCTGGAAACACCATATATTTT.

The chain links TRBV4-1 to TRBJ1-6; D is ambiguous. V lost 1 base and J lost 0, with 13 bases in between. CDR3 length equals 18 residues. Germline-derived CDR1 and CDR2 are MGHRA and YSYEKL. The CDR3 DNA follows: TGCGCCAGCAGCCAAGGGGTCAGCGAGAGCTCCTATAATTCACCCCTCCACTTT. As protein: CASSQGVSESSYNSPLHF.

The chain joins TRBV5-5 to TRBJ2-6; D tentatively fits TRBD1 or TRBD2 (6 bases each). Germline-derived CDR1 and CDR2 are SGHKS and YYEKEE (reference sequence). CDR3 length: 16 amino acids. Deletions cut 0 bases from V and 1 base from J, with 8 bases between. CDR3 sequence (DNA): TGTGCCAGCAGCTTGGTAGGGGGGTCTGGGGCCAACGTCCTGACTTTC. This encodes CASSLVGGSGANVLTF.

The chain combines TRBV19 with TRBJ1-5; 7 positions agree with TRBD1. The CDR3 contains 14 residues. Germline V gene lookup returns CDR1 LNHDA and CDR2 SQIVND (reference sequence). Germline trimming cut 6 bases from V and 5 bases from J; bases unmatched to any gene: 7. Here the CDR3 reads CASRGDRAHQPQHF. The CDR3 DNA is TGTGCCAGTAGGGGAGACAGGGCCCATCAGCCCCAGCATTTT.

Here the CDR3 reads CASSLDGQTAGNTIYF. The CDR3 DNA reads as TGCGCCAGCAGCTTGGACGGGCAGACAGCTGGAAACACCATATATTTT. V is TRBV5-1 and J is TRBJ1-3; weak D call: TRBD1 (5 bases). Germline CDR1 reads SGHRS; CDR2 reads YFSETQ. V lost 0 bases to trimming and J lost 2 bases, with 12 bases between them. CDR3 length equals 16 residues.

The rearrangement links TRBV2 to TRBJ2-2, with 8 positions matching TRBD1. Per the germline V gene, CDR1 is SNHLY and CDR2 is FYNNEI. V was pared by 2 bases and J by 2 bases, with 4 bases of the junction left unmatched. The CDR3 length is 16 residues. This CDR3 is CASSEQGAANTGELFF. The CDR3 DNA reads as TGTGCCAGCAGTGAACAGGGGGCGGCCAACACCGGGGAGCTGTTTTTT.

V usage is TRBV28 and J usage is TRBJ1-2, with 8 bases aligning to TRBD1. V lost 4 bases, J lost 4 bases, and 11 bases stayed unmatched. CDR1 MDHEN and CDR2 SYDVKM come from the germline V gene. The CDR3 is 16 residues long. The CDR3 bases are TGTGCCAGCAGTTCGGGACAGGCGCGCCTTTTCTATGGCTACACCTTC. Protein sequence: CASSSGQARLFYGYTF.

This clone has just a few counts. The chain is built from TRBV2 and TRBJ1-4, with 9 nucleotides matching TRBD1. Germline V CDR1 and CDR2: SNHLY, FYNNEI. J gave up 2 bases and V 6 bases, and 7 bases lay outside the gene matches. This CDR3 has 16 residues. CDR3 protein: CASRDTGGATNEKLFF. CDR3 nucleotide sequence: TGTGCCAGCAGGGACACAGGGGGCGCGACTAATGAAAAACTGTTTTTT.

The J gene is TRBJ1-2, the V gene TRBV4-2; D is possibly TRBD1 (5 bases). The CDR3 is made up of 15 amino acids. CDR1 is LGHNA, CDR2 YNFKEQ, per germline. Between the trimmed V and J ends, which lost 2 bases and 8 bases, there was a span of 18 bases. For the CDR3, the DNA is TGTGCCAGCAGCCAAACCGGGACTCTCACGCGGGGCTACACCTTC. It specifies CASSQTGTLTRGYTF.

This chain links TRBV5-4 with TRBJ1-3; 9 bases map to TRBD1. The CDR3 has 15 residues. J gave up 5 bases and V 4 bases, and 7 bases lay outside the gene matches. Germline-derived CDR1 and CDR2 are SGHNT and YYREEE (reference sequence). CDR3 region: CASSRGDRDRNTIYF. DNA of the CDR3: TGTGCCAGCAGCCGGGGGGACAGGGACAGAAACACCATATATTTT.

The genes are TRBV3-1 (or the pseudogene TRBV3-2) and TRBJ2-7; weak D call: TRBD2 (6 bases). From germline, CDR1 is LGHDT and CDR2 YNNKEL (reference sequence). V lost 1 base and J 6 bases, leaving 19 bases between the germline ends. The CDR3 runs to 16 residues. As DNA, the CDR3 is TGTGCCAGCAGCCAAGGAGAGGGGACTCACGACGTCGAGCAGTACTTC. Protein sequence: CASSQGEGTHDVEQYF.

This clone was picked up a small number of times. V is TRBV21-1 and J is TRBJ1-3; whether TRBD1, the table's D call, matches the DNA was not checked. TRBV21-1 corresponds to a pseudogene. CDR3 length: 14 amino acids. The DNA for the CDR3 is TGTGCCAGCAGCGCTGGGACAGGGAGAAACACCATATATTTT. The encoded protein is CASSAGTGRNTIYF.

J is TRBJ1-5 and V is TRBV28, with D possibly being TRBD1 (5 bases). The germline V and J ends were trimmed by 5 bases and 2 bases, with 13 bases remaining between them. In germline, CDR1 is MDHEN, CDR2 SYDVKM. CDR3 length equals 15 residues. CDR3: CASSGMRGGNQPQHF. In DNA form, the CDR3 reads TGTGCCAGCAGTGGAATGAGGGGTGGCAATCAGCCCCAGCATTTT.

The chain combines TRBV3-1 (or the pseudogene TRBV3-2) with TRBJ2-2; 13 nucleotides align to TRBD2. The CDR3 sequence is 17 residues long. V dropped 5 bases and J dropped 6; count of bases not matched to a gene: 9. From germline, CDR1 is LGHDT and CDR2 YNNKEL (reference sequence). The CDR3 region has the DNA TGTGCCAGCAGCACCCGACTAGCGGGAGGTCGGGCCGGGGAGCTGTTTTTT. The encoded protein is CASSTRLAGGRAGELFF.

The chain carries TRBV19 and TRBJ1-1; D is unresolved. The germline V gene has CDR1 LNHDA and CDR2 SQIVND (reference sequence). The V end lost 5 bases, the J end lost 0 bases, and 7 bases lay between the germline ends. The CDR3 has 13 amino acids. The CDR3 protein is CASSLYMNTEAFF. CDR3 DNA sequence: TGTGCCAGTAGTCTCTACATGAACACTGAAGCTTTCTTT.

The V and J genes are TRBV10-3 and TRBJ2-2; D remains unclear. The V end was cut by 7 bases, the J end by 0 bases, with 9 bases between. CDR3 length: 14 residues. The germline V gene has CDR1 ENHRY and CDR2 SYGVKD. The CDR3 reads CAIMQSPNTGELFF. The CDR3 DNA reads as TGTGCCATCATGCAGTCTCCGAACACCGGGGAGCTGTTTTTT.

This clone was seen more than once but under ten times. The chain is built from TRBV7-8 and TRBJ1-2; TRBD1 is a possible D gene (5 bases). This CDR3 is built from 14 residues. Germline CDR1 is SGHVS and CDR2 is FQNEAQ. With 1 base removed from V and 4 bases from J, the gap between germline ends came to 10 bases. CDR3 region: CASSLGRDGYGYTF. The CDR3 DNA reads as TGTGCCAGCAGCTTAGGCAGGGATGGCTATGGCTACACCTTC.